This is a list of T cell receptor beta chains from one sample in a study of shared clonotypes between healthy human individuals. Here immunoSEQ multiplex PCR was the method, and the copy in TCRdb shows in-frame clones only, minus some. The repertoire holds around 750,000 clones, roughly 70% seen once, with more than 1.5% in the top ten. The specimen sequenced was memory CD4+ T cells sorted from blood. These TCRs come from a woman aged 25 to 39 in good health. The CDR3 runs from the conserved cysteine through the conserved F or W. Fields, in order: J gene, clone size, D gene, V gene, CDR3 protein, CDR3 DNA. A D gene is named only where the DNA matches it firmly. Part of the rows lack a size; the others show once, few, many or a class for expanded clones.

>TRBJ2-2|-|-|TRBV13
CASSFDRVTRNTGELFF
TGTGCCAGCAGCTTCGATCGAGTTACTAGGAACACCGGGGAGCTGTTTTTT
>TRBJ1-2|-|-|TRBV2
CASSEIPRGGNYGYTF
TGTGCCAGCAGTGAAATCCCTAGGGGCGGTAACTATGGCTACACCTTC
>TRBJ2-5|few|-|TRBV15
CATNTGQPKETQYF
TGTGCCACTAACACTGGGCAGCCAAAAGAGACCCAGTACTTC
>TRBJ2-2|few|-|TRBV7-2
CASSYRRMTAGNTGELFF
TGTGCCAGCAGCTACCGGCGGATGACCGCGGGAAACACCGGGGAGCTGTTTTTT
>TRBJ2-1|-|TRBD2|TRBV29-1
CSVAGVGLAGFSYNEQFF
TGCAGCGTTGCAGGGGTTGGTCTAGCGGGGTTCTCCTACAATGAGCAGTTCTTC
>TRBJ2-1|once|-|TRBV11-2
CASSLVHGSGGEQFF
TGTGCCAGCAGCTTAGTCCACGGGAGCGGTGGTGAGCAGTTCTTC
>TRBJ2-3|-|TRBD2|TRBV5-1
CASSQGGTSRRTDTQYF
TGCGCCAGCAGCCAAGGGGGGACTAGCCGACGCACAGATACGCAGTATTTT
>TRBJ1-1|-|-|TRBV4-1
CASSQGTARNTEAFF
TGCGCCAGCAGCCAAGGGACAGCGAGGAACACTGAAGCTTTCTTT
>TRBJ2-7|-|TRBD1|TRBV6-5
CASSYRQGAMNEQYF
TGTGCCAGCAGCTACCGACAGGGTGCGATGAACGAGCAGTACTTC
>TRBJ1-5|-|-|TRBV19
CASNSGNQPQHF
TGTGCCAGTAATTCGGGGAATCAGCCCCAGCATTTT
>TRBJ2-5|few|-|TRBV6-1
CASSRGHQETQYF
TGTGCCAGCAGCCGGGGCCATCAAGAGACCCAGTACTTC
>TRBJ2-1|-|TRBD1|TRBV13
CASSPSGTGYNEQFF
TGTGCCAGCAGCCCGTCCGGGACAGGTTACAATGAGCAGTTCTTC
>TRBJ2-1|-|TRBD1|TRBV6-1
CASRVQGDSYNEQFF
TGTGCCAGCAGAGTACAGGGGGACTCCTACAATGAGCAGTTCTTC
>TRBJ1-5|once|TRBD1|TRBV11-2
CASSFWTGGSNQPQHF
TGTGCCAGCAGCTTTTGGACAGGGGGAAGCAATCAGCCCCAGCATTTT
>TRBJ2-5|-|-|TRBV28
CASSPPGEQETQYF
TGTGCCAGCAGTCCCCCGGGAGAGCAAGAGACCCAGTACTTC
>TRBJ1-3|-|-|TRBV11-2
CASSLEGVSGNTIYF
TGTGCCAGCAGCTTAGAAGGGGTCTCTGGAAACACCATATATTTT
>TRBJ2-2|once|TRBD2|TRBV25-1
CASSPTRREATGELFF
TGTGCCAGCAGCCCAACCAGGCGGGAGGCCACCGGGGAGCTGTTTTTT
>TRBJ2-3|-|TRBD1|TRBV7-2
CASSSEQGDTQYF
TGTGCCAGCAGCTCCGAACAGGGGGATACGCAGTATTTT
>TRBJ1-2|-|-|TRBV28
CASSLVRATGINYGYTF
TGTGCCAGCAGTTTAGTTAGGGCTACAGGAATTAACTATGGCTACACCTTC
>TRBJ2-5|few|TRBD2|TRBV2
CASRRTSGSSFSGETQYF
TGTGCCAGCAGAAGGACTAGCGGGAGTTCGTTTAGCGGAGAGACCCAGTACTTC
>TRBJ1-3|few|-|TRBV28
CASSLGSLSGNTIYF
TGTGCCAGCAGTTTAGGCAGCCTCTCTGGAAACACCATATATTTT
>TRBJ1-1|-|-|TRBV30
CAWSRAAGTEAFF
TGTGCCTGGAGTAGGGCGGCGGGAACTGAAGCTTTCTTT
>TRBJ1-2|-|-|TRBV6-5
CASRLTEGYGYTF
TGTGCCAGCAGGCTCACTGAGGGATATGGCTACACCTTC
>TRBJ2-3|-|TRBD1|TRBV29-1
CSVEVGQGVISSTDTQYF
TGCAGCGTTGAAGTGGGACAGGGGGTAATATCTAGCACAGATACGCAGTATTTT
>TRBJ2-2|-|TRBD1|TRBV5-4
CASSLRTGAGELFF
TGTGCCAGCAGCTTGAGGACAGGGGCCGGGGAGCTGTTTTTT
>TRBJ2-7|-|TRBD2|TRBV19
CASSKREGAYEQYF
TGTGCCAGTAGTAAACGGGAGGGCGCCTACGAGCAGTACTTC
>TRBJ1-3|few|-|TRBV4-2
CASSRDNTIYF
TGTGCCAGCAGTCGCGATAACACCATATATTTT
>TRBJ2-7|-|-|TRBV6-1
CASSAPGVYPAEQYF
TGTGCCAGCAGTGCCCCCGGGGTCTATCCGGCCGAGCAGTACTTC
>TRBJ1-2|-|-|TRBV6-1
CASTPGIPANYGYTF
TGTGCCAGCACCCCAGGTATTCCGGCTAACTATGGCTACACCTTC
>TRBJ2-7|-|-|TRBV19
CASSSGYEQYF
TGTGCCAGTAGTTCGGGCTACGAGCAGTACTTC
>TRBJ2-5|-|TRBD2|TRBV5-4
CASSPGLAGKETQYF
TGTGCCAGCAGCCCGGGACTAGCGGGGAAAGAGACCCAGTACTTC
>TRBJ2-1|-|-|TRBV27
CASSGRVGQFF
TGTGCCAGCAGTGGCAGGGTAGGGCAGTTCTTC
>TRBJ1-1|-|-|TRBV2
CASMETGKRDEAFF
TGTGCCAGCATGGAAACAGGGAAAAGGGATGAAGCTTTCTTT
>TRBJ2-5|once|TRBD1|TRBV28
CASTLGGTGGVGTQYF
TGTGCCAGCACCCTAGGCGGGACAGGGGGCGTGGGGACCCAGTACTTC
>TRBJ1-4|-|-|TRBV2
CASKTDSGKLFF
TGTGCCAGCAAGACTGACAGCGGGAAACTGTTTTTT
>TRBJ1-4|-|-|TRBV28
CASSTVTGGNEKLFF
TGTGCCAGCAGCACCGTCACGGGGGGTAATGAAAAACTGTTTTTT
>TRBJ1-5|-|-|TRBV2
CASSEWGGASNQPQHF
TGTGCCAGCAGTGAATGGGGGGGCGCGAGCAATCAGCCCCAGCATTTT
>TRBJ2-3|-|TRBD2|TRBV25-1
CASSRRREALDTDTQYF
TGTGCCAGCTCTAGGCGGCGGGAGGCCCTCGACACAGATACGCAGTATTTT
>TRBJ1-2|-|-|TRBV29-1
CSVRTAGYGYTF
TGCAGCGTAAGGACGGCTGGCTATGGCTACACCTTC
>TRBJ1-3|-|-|TRBV15
CATSREVWGSGNTIYF
TGTGCCACCAGCAGAGAAGTTTGGGGGTCTGGAAACACCATATATTTT
>TRBJ2-7|-|TRBD2|TRBV12-5
CASVWRRTSVYEQYF
TGTGCTAGTGTTTGGAGGCGGACTAGCGTCTACGAGCAGTACTTC
>TRBJ1-1|few|-|TRBV5-1
CASSQAPPNTEAFF
TGCGCCAGCAGCCAAGCCCCACCGAACACTGAAGCTTTCTTT
>TRBJ1-3|-|-|TRBV28
CASSLDPQRQMRGNTIYF
TGTGCCAGCAGTTTGGACCCCCAGAGACAAATGCGGGGAAACACCATATATTTT
>TRBJ1-1|-|-|TRBV7-9
CASSPMGEDTEAFF
TGTGCCAGCAGCCCAATGGGGGAGGACACTGAAGCTTTCTTT
>TRBJ2-1|-|TRBD2|TRBV7-8
CASSPSGVAGGRRSYNEQFF
TGTGCCAGCAGCCCCTCCGGGGTAGCGGGAGGGCGGCGCTCCTACAATGAGCAGTTCTTC
>TRBJ2-2|-|-|TRBV6-1
CASRWGSGNTGELFF
TGTGCCAGCCGATGGGGTAGCGGCAACACCGGGGAGCTGTTTTTT
>TRBJ2-7|-|-|TRBV27
CASGRGPPYEQYF
TGTGCCAGCGGTCGGGGCCCGCCCTACGAGCAGTACTTC
>TRBJ2-2|-|-|TRBV5-1
CASSHGHGTGELFF
TGCGCCAGCAGCCACGGACATGGCACCGGGGAGCTGTTTTTT
>TRBJ2-2|-|-|TRBV10-1
CASSGTPTGELFF
TGCGCCAGCAGCGGGACTCCCACCGGGGAGCTGTTTTTT
>TRBJ2-2|-|-|TRBV2
CASKEVVTGELFF
TGTGCCAGCAAAGAGGTCGTCACGGGAGAGCTGTTTTTT
>TRBJ2-7|-|TRBD1|TRBV28
CASRTGGSWQYF
TGTGCCAGCCGGACAGGGGGGAGTTGGCAGTACTTC
>TRBJ2-5|-|TRBD2|TRBV28
CASRGTSGRARETQYF
TGTGCCAGCAGAGGGACTAGCGGGAGGGCCAGGGAGACCCAGTACTTC
>TRBJ1-3|-|-|TRBV19
CASSSGETGNTIYF
TGTGCCAGTAGCTCAGGGGAAACTGGAAACACCATATATTTT
>TRBJ1-5|once|-|TRBV9
CASSVFPGSEQPQHF
TGTGCCAGCAGCGTCTTTCCGGGATCAGAACAGCCCCAGCATTTT